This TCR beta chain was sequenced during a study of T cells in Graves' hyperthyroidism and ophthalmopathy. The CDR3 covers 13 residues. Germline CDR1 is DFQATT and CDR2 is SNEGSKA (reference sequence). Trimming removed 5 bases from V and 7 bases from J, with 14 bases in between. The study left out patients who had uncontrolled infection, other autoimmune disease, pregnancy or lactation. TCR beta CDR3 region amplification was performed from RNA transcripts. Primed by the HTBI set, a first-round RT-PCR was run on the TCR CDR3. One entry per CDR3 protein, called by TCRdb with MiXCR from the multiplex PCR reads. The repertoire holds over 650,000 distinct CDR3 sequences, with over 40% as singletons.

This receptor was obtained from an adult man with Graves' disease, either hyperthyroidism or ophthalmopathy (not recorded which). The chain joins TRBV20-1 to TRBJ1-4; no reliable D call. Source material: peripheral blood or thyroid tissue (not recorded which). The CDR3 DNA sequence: TGCAGTGCTGTAAAGCGAACTCCTGAAAAACTGTTTTTT. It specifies CSAVKRTPEKLFF.